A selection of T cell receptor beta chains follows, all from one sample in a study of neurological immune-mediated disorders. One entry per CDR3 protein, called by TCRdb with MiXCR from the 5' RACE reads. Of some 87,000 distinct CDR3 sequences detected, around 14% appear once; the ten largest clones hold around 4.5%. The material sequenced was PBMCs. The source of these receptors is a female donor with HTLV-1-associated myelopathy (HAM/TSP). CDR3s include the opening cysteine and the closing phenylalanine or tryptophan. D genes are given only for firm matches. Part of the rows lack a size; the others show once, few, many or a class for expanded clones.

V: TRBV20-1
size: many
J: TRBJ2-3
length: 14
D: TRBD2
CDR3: CSARSGLSTDTQYF
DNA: TGCAGTGCTAGATCGGGACTAAGCACAGATACGCAGTATTTT

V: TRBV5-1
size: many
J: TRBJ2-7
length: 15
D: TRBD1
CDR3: CASSLGTGGVYEQYF
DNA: TGCGCCAGCAGCTTGGGGACAGGGGGAGTATACGAGCAGTACTTC

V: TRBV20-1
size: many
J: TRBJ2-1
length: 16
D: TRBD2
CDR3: CSARTPLADNPNEQFF
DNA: TGCAGTGCTAGAACTCCCCTAGCGGACAACCCCAATGAGCAGTTCTTC

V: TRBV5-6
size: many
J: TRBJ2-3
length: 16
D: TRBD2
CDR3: CASSFLAGGMTDTQYF
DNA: TGTGCCAGCAGCTTCCTAGCGGGGGGGATGACAGATACGCAGTATTTT

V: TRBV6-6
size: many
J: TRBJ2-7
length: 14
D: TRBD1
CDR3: CASSQTGNTYEQYF
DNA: TGTGCCAGCAGCCAGACAGGGAACACCTACGAGCAGTACTTC

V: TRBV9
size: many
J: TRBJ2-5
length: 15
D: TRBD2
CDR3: CASSPGGGSQETQYF
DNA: TGTGCCAGCAGCCCGGGGGGGGGTTCCCAAGAGACCCAGTACTTC

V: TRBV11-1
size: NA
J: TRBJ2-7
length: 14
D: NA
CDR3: CASSVGTQLYEQYF
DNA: TGTGCCAGCAGCGTCGGGACTCAGCTTTACGAGCAGTACTTC

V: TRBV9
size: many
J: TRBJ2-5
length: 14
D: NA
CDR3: CASSAPLGQETQYF
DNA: TGTGCCAGCAGCGCGCCACTAGGCCAAGAGACCCAGTACTTC

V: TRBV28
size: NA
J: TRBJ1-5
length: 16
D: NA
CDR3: CASGGGRDKANQPQHF
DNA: TGTGCCAGCGGAGGCGGCAGGGACAAGGCCAATCAGCCCCAGCATTTT

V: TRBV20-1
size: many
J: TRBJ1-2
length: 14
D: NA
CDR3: CSARGTRGVDGYTF
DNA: TGCAGTGCTAGAGGAACCAGGGGAGTCGATGGCTACACCTTC

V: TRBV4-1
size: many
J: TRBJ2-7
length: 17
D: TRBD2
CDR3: CASSQPVLAGSRHEQYF
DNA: TGCGCCAGCAGCCAGCCGGTACTAGCGGGCTCTCGGCACGAGCAGTACTTC

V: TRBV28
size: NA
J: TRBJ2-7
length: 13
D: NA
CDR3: CANSVINSYEQYF
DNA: TGTGCCAACAGTGTGATAAACTCCTACGAGCAGTACTTC

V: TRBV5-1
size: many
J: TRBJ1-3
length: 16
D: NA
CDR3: CASSLVTGASGNTIYF
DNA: TGCGCCAGCAGCTTGGTGACGGGGGCGTCGGGAAACACCATATATTTT

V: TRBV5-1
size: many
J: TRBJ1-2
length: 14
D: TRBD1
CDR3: CASSYGQGRDGYTF
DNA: TGCGCCAGCAGCTATGGACAGGGGCGGGATGGCTACACCTTC

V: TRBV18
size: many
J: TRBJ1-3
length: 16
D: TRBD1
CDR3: CASSPQGQSSGNTIYF
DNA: TGTGCCAGCTCACCTCAGGGACAGAGCTCTGGAAACACCATATATTTT

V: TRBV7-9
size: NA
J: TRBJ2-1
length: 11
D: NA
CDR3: CASRAYNEQFF
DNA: TGTGCCAGTCGGGCCTACAATGAGCAGTTCTTC